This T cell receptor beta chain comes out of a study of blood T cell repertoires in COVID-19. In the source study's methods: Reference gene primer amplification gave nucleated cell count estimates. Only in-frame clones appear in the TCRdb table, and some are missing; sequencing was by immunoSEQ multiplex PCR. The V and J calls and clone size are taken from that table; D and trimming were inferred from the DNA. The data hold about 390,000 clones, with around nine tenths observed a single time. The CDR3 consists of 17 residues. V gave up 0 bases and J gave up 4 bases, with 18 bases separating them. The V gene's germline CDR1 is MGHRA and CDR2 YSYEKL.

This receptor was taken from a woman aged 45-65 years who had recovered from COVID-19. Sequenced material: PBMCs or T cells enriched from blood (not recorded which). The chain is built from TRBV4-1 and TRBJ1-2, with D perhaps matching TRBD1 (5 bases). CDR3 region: CASSQESQGSVVYGYTF. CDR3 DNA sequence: TGCGCCAGCAGCCAAGAGTCCCAGGGCTCGGTAGTCTATGGCTACACCTTC.